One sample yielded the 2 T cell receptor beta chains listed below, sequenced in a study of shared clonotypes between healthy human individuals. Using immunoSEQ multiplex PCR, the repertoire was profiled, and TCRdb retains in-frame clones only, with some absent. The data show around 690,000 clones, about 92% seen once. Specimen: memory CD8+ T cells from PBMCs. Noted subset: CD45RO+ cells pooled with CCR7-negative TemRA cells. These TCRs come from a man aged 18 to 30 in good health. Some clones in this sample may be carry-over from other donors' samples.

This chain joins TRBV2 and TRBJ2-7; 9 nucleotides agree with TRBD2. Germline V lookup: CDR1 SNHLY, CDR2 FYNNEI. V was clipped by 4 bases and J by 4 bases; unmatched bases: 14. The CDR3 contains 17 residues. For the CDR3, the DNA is TGTGCCAGCAGTGCCACCAACCGTAGCGGGAGATTGTACGAGCAGTACTTC. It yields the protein CASSATNRSGRLYEQYF.

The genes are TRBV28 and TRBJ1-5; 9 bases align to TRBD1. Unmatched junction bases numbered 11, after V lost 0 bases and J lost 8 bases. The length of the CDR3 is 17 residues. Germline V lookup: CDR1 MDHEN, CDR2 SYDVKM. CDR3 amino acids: CASSLWGDRVAAKPQHF. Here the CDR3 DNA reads TGTGCCAGCAGTTTATGGGGGGACAGGGTAGCCGCGAAGCCCCAGCATTTT. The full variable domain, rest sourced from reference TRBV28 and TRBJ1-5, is DVKVTQSSRYLVKRTGEKVFLECVQDMDHENMFWYRQDPGLGLRLIYFSYDVKMKEKGDIPEGYSVSREKKERFSLILESASTNQTSMYLCASSLWGDRVAAKPQHFGDGTRLSIL.